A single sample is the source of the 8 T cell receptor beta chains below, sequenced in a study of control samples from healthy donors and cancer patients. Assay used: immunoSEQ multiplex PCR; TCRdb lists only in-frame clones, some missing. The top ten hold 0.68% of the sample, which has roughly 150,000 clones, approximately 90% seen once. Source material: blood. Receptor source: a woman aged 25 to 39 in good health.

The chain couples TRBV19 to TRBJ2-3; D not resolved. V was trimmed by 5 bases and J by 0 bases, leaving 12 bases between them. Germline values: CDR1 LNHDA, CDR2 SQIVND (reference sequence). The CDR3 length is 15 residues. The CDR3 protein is CASSLGTSSTDTQYF. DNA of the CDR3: TGTGCCAGTAGTCTAGGCACCTCTAGCACAGATACGCAGTATTTT.

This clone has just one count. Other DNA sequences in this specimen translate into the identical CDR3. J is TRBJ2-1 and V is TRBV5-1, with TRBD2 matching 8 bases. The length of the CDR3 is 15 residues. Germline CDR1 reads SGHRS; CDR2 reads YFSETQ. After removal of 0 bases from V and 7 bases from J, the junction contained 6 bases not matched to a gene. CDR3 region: CASSLDGRAGNEQFF. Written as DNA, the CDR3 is TGCGCCAGCAGCTTGGACGGGAGGGCCGGTAATGAGCAGTTCTTC. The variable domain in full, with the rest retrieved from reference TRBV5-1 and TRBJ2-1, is KAGVTQTPRYLIKTRGQQVTLSCSPISGHRSVSWYQQTPGQGLQFLFEYFSETQRNKGNFPGRFSGRQFSNSRSEMNVSTLELGDSALYLCASSLDGRAGNEQFFGPGTRLTVL.

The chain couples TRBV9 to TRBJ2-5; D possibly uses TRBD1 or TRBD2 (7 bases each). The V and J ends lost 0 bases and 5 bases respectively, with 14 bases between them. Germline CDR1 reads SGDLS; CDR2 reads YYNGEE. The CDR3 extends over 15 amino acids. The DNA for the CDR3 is TGTGCCAGCAGCGTAGCAGGGGGAGGGGCGGAGACCCAGTACTTC. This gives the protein CASSVAGGGAETQYF.

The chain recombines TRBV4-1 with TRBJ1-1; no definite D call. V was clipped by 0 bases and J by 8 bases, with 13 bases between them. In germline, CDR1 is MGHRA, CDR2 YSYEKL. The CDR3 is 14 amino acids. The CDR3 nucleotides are TGCGCCAGCAGCCAAGAGCCCCCCCCGGGGGAAGCTTTCTTT. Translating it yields CASSQEPPPGEAFF.

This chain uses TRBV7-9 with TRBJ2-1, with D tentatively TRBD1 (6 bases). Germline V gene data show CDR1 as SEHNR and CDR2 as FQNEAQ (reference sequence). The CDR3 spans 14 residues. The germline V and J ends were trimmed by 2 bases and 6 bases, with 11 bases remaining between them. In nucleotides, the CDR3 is TGTGCCAGCAGCTTAACAGGGAACTCCAATGAGCAGTTCTTC. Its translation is CASSLTGNSNEQFF.

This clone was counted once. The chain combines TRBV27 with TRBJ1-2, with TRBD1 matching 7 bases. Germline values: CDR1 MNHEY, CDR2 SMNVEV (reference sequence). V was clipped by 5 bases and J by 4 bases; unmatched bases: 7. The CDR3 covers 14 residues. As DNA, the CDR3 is TGTGCCAGCAGTCAACAACAGGGGTTCTATGGCTACACCTTC. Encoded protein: CASSQQQGFYGYTF.

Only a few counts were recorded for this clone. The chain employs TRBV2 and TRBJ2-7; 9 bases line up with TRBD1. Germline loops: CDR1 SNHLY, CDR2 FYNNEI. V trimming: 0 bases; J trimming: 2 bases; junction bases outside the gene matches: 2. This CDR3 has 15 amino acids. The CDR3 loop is CASSEAGQGAYEQYF. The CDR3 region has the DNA TGTGCCAGCAGTGAAGCGGGACAGGGCGCCTACGAGCAGTACTTC.

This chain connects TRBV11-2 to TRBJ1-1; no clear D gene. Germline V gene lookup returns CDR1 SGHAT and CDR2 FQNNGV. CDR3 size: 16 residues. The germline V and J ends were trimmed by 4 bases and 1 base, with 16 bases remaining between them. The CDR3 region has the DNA TGTGCCAGCAGCTACACTTGGGGTAGGTCGAACACTGAAGCTTTCTTT. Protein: CASSYTWGRSNTEAFF.